This T cell receptor beta chain was captured in a study of blood T cell repertoires in COVID-19. Assay: immunoSEQ multiplex PCR; the TCRdb copy retains only in-frame clones and omits some. The data show roughly 150,000 clones, approximately 85% seen once. The germline V gene has CDR1 SNHLY and CDR2 FYNNEI. CDR3 size: 15 residues. V lost 2 bases to trimming and J lost 6 bases; unmatched junction nucleotides: 7. J is TRBJ1-1 and V is TRBV2, with 9 bases fitting TRBD1. This TCR came from a woman of 80 years or more with acute or convalescent COVID-19. Sequenced sample: peripheral blood. The CDR3 DNA reads TGTGCCAGCAGTGAAACTTGGGACAGGGTTTCTGAAGCTTTCTTT. Amino acids: CASSETWDRVSEAFF.